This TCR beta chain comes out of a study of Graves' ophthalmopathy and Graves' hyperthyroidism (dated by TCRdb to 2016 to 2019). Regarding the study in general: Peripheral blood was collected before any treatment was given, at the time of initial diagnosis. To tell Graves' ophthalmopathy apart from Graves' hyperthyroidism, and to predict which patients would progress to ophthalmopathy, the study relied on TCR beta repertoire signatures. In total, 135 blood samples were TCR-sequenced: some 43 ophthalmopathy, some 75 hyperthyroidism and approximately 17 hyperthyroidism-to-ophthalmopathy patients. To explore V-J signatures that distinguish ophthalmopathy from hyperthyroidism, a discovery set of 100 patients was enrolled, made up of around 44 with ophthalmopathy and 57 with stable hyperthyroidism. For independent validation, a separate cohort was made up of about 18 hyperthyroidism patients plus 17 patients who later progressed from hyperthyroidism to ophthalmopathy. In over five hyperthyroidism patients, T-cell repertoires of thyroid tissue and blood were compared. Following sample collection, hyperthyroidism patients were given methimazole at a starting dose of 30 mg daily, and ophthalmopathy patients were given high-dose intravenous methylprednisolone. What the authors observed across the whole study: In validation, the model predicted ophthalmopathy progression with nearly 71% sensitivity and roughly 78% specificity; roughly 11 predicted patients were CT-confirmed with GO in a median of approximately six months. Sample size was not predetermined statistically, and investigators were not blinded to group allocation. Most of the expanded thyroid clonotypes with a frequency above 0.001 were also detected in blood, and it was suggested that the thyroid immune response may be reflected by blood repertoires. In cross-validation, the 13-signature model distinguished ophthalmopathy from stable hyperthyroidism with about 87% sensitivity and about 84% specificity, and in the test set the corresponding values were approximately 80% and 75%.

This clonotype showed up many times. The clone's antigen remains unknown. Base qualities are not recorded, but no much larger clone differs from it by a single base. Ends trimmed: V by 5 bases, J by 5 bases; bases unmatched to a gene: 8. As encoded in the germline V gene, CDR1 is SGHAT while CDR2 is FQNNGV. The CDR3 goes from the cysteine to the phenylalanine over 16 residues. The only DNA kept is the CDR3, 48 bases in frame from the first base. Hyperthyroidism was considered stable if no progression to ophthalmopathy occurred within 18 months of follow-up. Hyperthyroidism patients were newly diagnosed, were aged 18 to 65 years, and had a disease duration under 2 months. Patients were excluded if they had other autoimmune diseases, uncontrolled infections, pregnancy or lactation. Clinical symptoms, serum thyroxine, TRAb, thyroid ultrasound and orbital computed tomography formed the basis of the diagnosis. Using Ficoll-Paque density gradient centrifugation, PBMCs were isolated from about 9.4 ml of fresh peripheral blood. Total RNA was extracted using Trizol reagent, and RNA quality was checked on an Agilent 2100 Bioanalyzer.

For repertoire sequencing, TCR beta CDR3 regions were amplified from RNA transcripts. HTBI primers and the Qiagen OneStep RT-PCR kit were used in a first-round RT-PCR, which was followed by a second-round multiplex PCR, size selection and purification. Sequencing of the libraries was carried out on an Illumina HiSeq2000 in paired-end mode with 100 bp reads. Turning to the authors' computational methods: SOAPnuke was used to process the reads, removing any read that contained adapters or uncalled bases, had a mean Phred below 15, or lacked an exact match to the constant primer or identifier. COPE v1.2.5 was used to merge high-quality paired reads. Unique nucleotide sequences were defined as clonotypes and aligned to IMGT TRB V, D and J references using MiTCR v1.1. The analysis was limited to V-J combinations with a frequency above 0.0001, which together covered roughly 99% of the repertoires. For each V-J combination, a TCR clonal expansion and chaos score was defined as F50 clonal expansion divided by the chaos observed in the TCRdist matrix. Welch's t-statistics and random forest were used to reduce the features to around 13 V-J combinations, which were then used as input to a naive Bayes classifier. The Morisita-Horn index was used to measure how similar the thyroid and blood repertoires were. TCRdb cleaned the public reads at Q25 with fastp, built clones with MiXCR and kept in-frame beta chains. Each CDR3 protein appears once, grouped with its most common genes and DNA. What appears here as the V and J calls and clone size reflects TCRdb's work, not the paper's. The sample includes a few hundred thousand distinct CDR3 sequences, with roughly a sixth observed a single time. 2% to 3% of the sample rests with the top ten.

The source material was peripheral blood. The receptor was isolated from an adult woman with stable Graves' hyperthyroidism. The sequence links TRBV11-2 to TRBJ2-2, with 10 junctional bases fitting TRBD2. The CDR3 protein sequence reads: CASSAASGRGTGELFF. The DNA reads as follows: TGTGCCAGCAGCGCGGCTAGCGGGAGAGGTACCGGGGAGCTGTTTTTT.